The source of this TCR beta chain is a study of blood T cell repertoires in COVID-19. As for the study in general: Italy, Spain and the United States were the sources of the convalescent and acute COVID-19 samples. T cells, B-cell-depleted T cells, or PBMCs supplied cDNA or gDNA.

Seattle patients were enrolled while actively infected and followed longitudinally. In the authors' methods: Amplification with reference gene primers provided the estimates of nucleated cell counts. TCRdb keeps only in-frame clones here, not all; method: immunoSEQ multiplex PCR. V, J and clone size are those of that table, while D and trimming were read from the DNA. This sample has over 55,000 clones, with about 80% found just once. This TCR came from a man aged 80 or over with COVID-19, enrolled during active disease. Sequenced: peripheral blood.

DNA of the CDR3: TGCGCCAGCAGCGCTGGGTCCGGGACAGGGTGGGGCTACACCTTC. Translated: CASSAGSGTGWGYTF. The V gene is TRBV5-1, the J gene TRBJ1-2, with 9 nucleotides matching TRBD1. CDR3 size: 15 residues. With 4 bases clipped from V and 8 bases from J, the junction kept 12 bases outside the gene matches. Germline V gene data show CDR1 as SGHRS and CDR2 as YFSETQ.